The T cell receptor beta chain under discussion was sequenced for a study of prognosis after radiotherapy for stage I lung cancer. Whole-study findings and limits: A drop in unique TCR clone counts was seen after stereotactic body radiation therapy, median roughly 10,000 versus 7,000.

CDR1 and CDR2 (germline): MNHNS, SASEGT. The CDR3 is 14 residues long. Two-round multiplex PCR amplified TCR beta CDR3 from genomic DNA. It was primers specific to each TRBV and TRBJ gene that first-round PCR used. TCRdb ran MiXCR on the multiplex PCR reads and lists one entry per CDR3 protein. The sample shows approximately 30,000 distinct CDR3 sequences, around two fifths of them seen only once. Comments on this clonotype: Its antigen is undetermined. With only one base between it and a far larger clone, this is likely a read error.

This clonotype was sampled from a donor aged 50 or older with non-small cell lung cancer. The chain joins TRBV6-1 to TRBJ1-5, with a tentative D call TRBD1 (6 bases). This specimen consisted of PBMCs, obtained before or after stereotactic body radiation therapy (not recorded which). DNA of the CDR3: TGCGCCAGCAGCTTGGAAGGGGGGAATCAGCCCCAGCATTTT. Its protein is CASSLEGGNQPQHF.